This T cell receptor (beta chain) was obtained from a study of blood T cell repertoires in COVID-19. In the original workflow: Amplified reference gene primers provided the basis for estimating nucleated cell counts. Clones were read by immunoSEQ multiplex PCR, and TCRdb kept only the in-frame ones, dropping some. V and J calls and clone size follow that table, whereas D and trimming were derived from the DNA. Here the sample spans tens of thousands of clones, around 90% being singletons. Trimming removed 6 bases at V and 7 bases at J, with 12 bases between. CDR1 is MNHEY, CDR2 SVGAGI, per germline. The CDR3 totals 12 residues.

This clonotype was sampled from a woman between 40 and 50 years old with active or convalescent COVID-19. Sequenced sample: peripheral blood. The J gene is TRBJ1-2, the V gene TRBV6-5, with D possibly TRBD1 on 6 matching bases. Here the CDR3 reads CASRSGDSGYTF. As DNA, the CDR3 is TGTGCCAGCAGATCAGGGGATAGTGGCTACACCTTC.